These 24 T cell receptor beta chains share one sample of origin, sequenced in a study of OX40 agonist ivuxolimab in advanced cancers. The assay was immunoSEQ multiplex PCR, and TCRdb's table has in-frame clones only and misses some. This repertoire shows roughly 24,000 clones, roughly 85% found once; its top ten account for roughly 33%. The material was CD4+ or CD8+ T cells sorted from blood, obtained in a trial of the OX40 agonist ivuxolimab. The receptors originated from an adult with an advanced solid tumor such as melanoma, head and neck, liver or kidney cancer.

This chain links TRBV19 with TRBJ1-5; 9 nucleotides agree with TRBD1. V shed 4 bases and J 2 bases; nucleotides not matched to a gene: 3. CDR3 length: 15 residues. Germline lookup yields CDR1 LNHDA and CDR2 SQIVND (reference sequence). The CDR3 sequence is CASSNRGLGNQPQHF. Written as DNA, the CDR3 is TGTGCCAGTAGTAACAGGGGGCTTGGCAATCAGCCCCAGCATTTT.

V is TRBV5-5 and J is TRBJ2-2; 7 nucleotides agree with TRBD1. This CDR3 comprises 15 residues. J was trimmed by 0 bases and V by 5 bases; bases with no gene match: 4. Germline CDR1 and CDR2: SGHKS and YYEKEE (reference sequence). CDR3 DNA sequence: TGTGCCAGCAGATCCGGGACAGCGAACACCGGGGAGCTGTTTTTT. Encoded protein: CASRSGTANTGELFF.

The chain is built from TRBV6-5 and TRBJ1-1; possibly TRBD1 for D (6 bases). This CDR3 has 15 amino acids. V was shortened by 4 bases and J by 3 bases, with 15 bases between the two germline ends. Germline V gives CDR1 MNHEY, CDR2 SVGAGI. The CDR3 sequence: CASSFPQGWDTEAFF. CDR3 nucleotide sequence: TGTGCCAGCAGTTTTCCTCAGGGGTGGGACACTGAAGCTTTCTTT.

For this clone: The sample carries other DNA sequences with the same CDR3. The rearrangement links TRBV29-1 to TRBJ2-3; TRBD2 matches 8 bases. After removal of 4 bases from V and 4 bases from J, the junction contained 10 bases not matched to a gene. The germline gives CDR1 SQVTM, CDR2 ANQGSEA. The CDR3 runs to 15 residues. The chain's CDR3 is CSVGSGLVFSDTQYF. For the CDR3, the DNA is TGCAGCGTTGGCTCGGGACTAGTGTTCTCAGATACGCAGTATTTT.

The chain joins TRBV9 to TRBJ1-3; D is ambiguous. The germline V gene has CDR1 SGDLS and CDR2 YYNGEE. The CDR3 contains 15 residues. Trimming removed 0 bases at V and 11 bases at J, with 18 bases between. The CDR3 DNA sequence: TGTGCCAGCAGCGTAGAAGGCACCTACGCTAGCCCCATATATTTT. It yields the protein CASSVEGTYASPIYF. Supplemented by reference TRBV9 and TRBJ1-3, the full variable domain reads DSGVTQTPKHLITATGQRVTLRCSPRSGDLSVYWYQQSLDQGLQFLIQYYNGEERAKGNILERFSAQQFPDLHSELNLSSLELGDSALYFCASSVEGTYASPIYFGEGSWLTVV.

V and J are TRBV27 and TRBJ2-7; D is uncertain. Germline loops: CDR1 MNHEY, CDR2 SMNVEV (reference sequence). CDR3 length: 14 residues. V lost 0 bases and J lost 5, with 11 bases in between. The CDR3 DNA sequence: TGTGCCAGCAGTTTATCGGTAGGGTCCCACGAGCAGTACTTC. Translation: CASSLSVGSHEQYF.

The chain is built from TRBV6-9 and TRBJ2-7; TRBD1 matches 9 bases. The CDR3 has 13 amino acids. CDR1 and CDR2 from the germline V gene are MNHGY and SVAAGI. V was pared by 6 bases and J by 6 bases, with 6 bases of the junction left unmatched. The CDR3 DNA is TGTGCCAGCAGCCCCGGGACAGGGTTCGAGCAGTACTTC. As protein: CASSPGTGFEQYF.

The rearrangement uses TRBV19 and TRBJ2-5; tentatively, D is TRBD1 (5 bases). Germline lookup yields CDR1 LNHDA and CDR2 SQIVND (reference sequence). The CDR3 covers 13 residues. V was shortened by 5 bases and J by 1 base, with 8 bases between the two germline ends. As DNA, the CDR3 is TGTGCCAGTAGTGGGGCACTCCAAGAGACCCAGTACTTC. Translation gives CASSGALQETQYF.

The V call is TRBV29-1, the J call TRBJ2-5, with TRBD2 as a possible D gene (6 bases). Deletions cut 1 base from V and 3 bases from J, with 15 bases between. In germline, CDR1 is SQVTM, CDR2 ANQGSEA. This CDR3 comprises 15 residues. The CDR3 sequence: CSVEGGIAEEETQYF. The CDR3 DNA follows: TGCAGCGTTGAAGGAGGGATAGCGGAGGAAGAGACCCAGTACTTC.

This clone has only a few counts. This chain uses TRBV7-9 with TRBJ1-5; D not resolved. The CDR3 has 12 amino acids. V lost 1 base and J lost 8, with 6 bases in between. Per germline, CDR1 SEHNR and CDR2 FQNEAQ (reference sequence). CDR3 region: CASSLGMEPQHF. The CDR3 nucleotides read TGTGCCAGCAGCTTAGGCATGGAGCCCCAGCATTTT. The full variable domain, completed using reference TRBV7-9 and TRBJ1-5, is DTGVSQNPRHKITKRGQNVTFRCDPISEHNRLYWYRQTLGQGPEFLTYFQNEAQLEKSRLLSDRFSAERPKGSFSTLEIQRTEQGDSAMYLCASSLGMEPQHFGDGTRLSIL.

V is TRBV4-3 and J is TRBJ2-2; D is unclear. CDR3 length: 13 residues. Trimming shortened V by 0 bases and J by 7 bases, and 6 bases separated the two germline ends. Per the germline V gene, CDR1 is LGHNA and CDR2 is YSLEER. The CDR3 loop reads CASSQERYGELFF. DNA for the CDR3: TGCGCCAGCAGCCAAGAACGTTACGGGGAGCTGTTTTTT.

This sequence joins TRBV7-9 and TRBJ2-3; 11 bases match TRBD2. V was clipped by 5 bases and J by 4 bases; unmatched bases: 8. Germline CDR1 SEHNR, CDR2 FQNEAQ (reference sequence). The length of the CDR3 is 16 residues. CDR3 sequence (DNA): TGTGCCAGCAGCCTGGTTCTAGCGGGGGGCCCAGATACGCAGTATTTT. It codes for CASSLVLAGGPDTQYF. Supplemented by reference TRBV7-9 and TRBJ2-3, the full variable domain reads DTGVSQNPRHKITKRGQNVTFRCDPISEHNRLYWYRQTLGQGPEFLTYFQNEAQLEKSRLLSDRFSAERPKGSFSTLEIQRTEQGDSAMYLCASSLVLAGGPDTQYFGPGTRLTVL.

The chain carries TRBV2 and TRBJ2-2, with TRBD1 as a possible D gene (6 bases). This CDR3 has 16 residues. The germline CDR1 and CDR2 sequences are SNHLY and FYNNEI. The ends were cut back, 6 bases at V and 3 bases at J, with 17 bases in the middle. The CDR3 DNA follows: TGTGCCAGCAGGGACCCCAGGGGCGGGTACACCGGGGAGCTGTTTTTT. It codes for CASRDPRGGYTGELFF. The variable domain in full, completed from reference TRBV2 and TRBJ2-2, reads EPEVTQTPSHQVTQMGQEVILRCVPISNHLYFYWYRQILGQKVEFLVSFYNNEISEKSEIFDDQFSVERPDGSNFTLKIRSTKLEDSAMYFCASRDPRGGYTGELFFGEGSRLTVL.

V usage is TRBV5-5 and J usage is TRBJ2-1; D call uncertain. CDR1 is SGHKS, CDR2 YYEKEE, per germline (reference sequence). Deletions cut 1 base from V and 6 bases from J, with 5 bases between. The CDR3 runs 12 residues. The CDR3 spells CASSLYPNEQFF. CDR3 in DNA: TGTGCCAGCAGCTTGTATCCCAATGAGCAGTTCTTC.

CDR3 in DNA: TGTGCTAGTGGTTTGGGGGGCCATGAGCAGTTCTTC. Protein sequence: CASGLGGHEQFF. The chain employs TRBV12-5 and TRBJ2-1; D might be TRBD1 (5 bases). V lost 1 base and J 8 bases, leaving 6 bases between the germline ends. The CDR3 spans 12 residues. Germline-derived CDR1 and CDR2 are LGHNT and FRNRAP.

V and J are TRBV9 and TRBJ1-1, with TRBD1 matching 7 bases. V dropped 3 bases and J dropped 0; count of bases not matched to a gene: 11. The CDR3 length is 17 residues. Per germline, CDR1 SGDLS and CDR2 YYNGEE. The CDR3 nucleotides are TGTGCCAGCAGCGCGGCCGGGACAGTGCTTATGAACACTGAAGCTTTCTTT. Its protein is CASSAAGTVLMNTEAFF.

The chain uses TRBV7-2 and TRBJ1-3; TRBD1 is a possible D gene (6 bases). The germline V and J ends were trimmed by 5 bases and 0 bases, with 14 bases remaining between them. The germline V gene encodes CDR1 SGHTA and CDR2 FQGNSA. The CDR3 is 16 amino acids. The CDR3 here is CASSIGTPYSGNTIYF. DNA for the CDR3: TGTGCCAGCAGCATAGGGACACCTTACTCTGGAAACACCATATATTTT.

This clone was seen a few times. V usage is TRBV6-6 and J usage is TRBJ1-1; TRBD1 matches 10 bases. This CDR3 is built from 15 residues. The germline V gene has CDR1 MNHNY and CDR2 SVGAGI (reference sequence). The V segment lost 6 bases and the J segment 3 bases; nucleotides outside the gene matches: 7. The CDR3 here is CASSPTGGVDTEAFF. In DNA form, the CDR3 reads TGTGCCAGCAGCCCGACAGGGGGCGTAGACACTGAAGCTTTCTTT.

The count of this clone is one. This chain connects TRBV5-5 to TRBJ2-7; D is unclear. The V end was cut by 2 bases, the J end by 2 bases, with 14 bases between. The CDR3 covers 15 residues. CDR1 SGHKS and CDR2 YYEKEE come from the germline V gene (reference sequence). The CDR3 protein is CASSFSPEVPYEQYF. Here the CDR3 DNA reads TGTGCCAGCAGCTTCTCGCCTGAGGTTCCCTACGAGCAGTACTTC. The full variable domain, in which reference TRBV5-5 and TRBJ2-7 provide the parts outside the CDR3, is DAGVTQSPTHLIKTRGQQVTLRCSPISGHKSVSWYQQVLGQGPQFIFQYYEKEERGRGNFPDRFSARQFPNYSSELNVNALLLGDSALYLCASSFSPEVPYEQYFGPGTRLTVT.

The chain couples TRBV19 to TRBJ1-5; TRBD1 is a possible D gene (6 bases). Germline V gene lookup returns CDR1 LNHDA and CDR2 SQIVND (reference sequence). Trimming took 5 bases from V and 9 from J, leaving 17 bases between them. The CDR3 has 14 residues. Here the CDR3 reads CASSGNRGGGPQHF. CDR3 coding DNA: TGTGCCAGTAGTGGCAATAGGGGGGGAGGGCCCCAGCATTTT.

The J gene is TRBJ1-5, the V gene TRBV7-6; D perhaps matches TRBD1 (5 bases). V was pared by 3 bases and J by 5 bases, with 8 bases between. The germline gives CDR1 SGHVS, CDR2 FNYEAQ. The CDR3 spans 13 residues. CDR3 sequence: CASSFGGDQPQHF. The CDR3 bases are TGTGCCAGCAGCTTTGGGGGAGATCAGCCCCAGCATTTT.

J is TRBJ2-5 and V is TRBV6-5, with 10 bases aligning to TRBD2. CDR3 length: 16 amino acids. Unmatched junction bases numbered 6, after V lost 0 bases and J lost 5 bases. The germline gives CDR1 MNHEY, CDR2 SVGAGI. The CDR3 sequence: CASSYSNLAGAETQYF. CDR3 bases: TGTGCCAGCAGTTACTCGAACCTAGCGGGGGCCGAGACCCAGTACTTC.

The chain joins TRBV7-9 to TRBJ2-7; D is ambiguous. Germline V lookup: CDR1 SEHNR, CDR2 FQNEAQ (reference sequence). This CDR3 is 11 amino acids long. With 3 bases removed from V and 3 bases from J, the gap between germline ends came to 3 bases. The CDR3 region has the DNA TGTGCCAGCAGCTTTAGCTACGAGCAGTACTTC. Translating gives CASSFSYEQYF.

The V call is TRBV7-3, the J call TRBJ1-1; 10 bases match TRBD1. This CDR3 is 15 amino acids long. In germline, CDR1 is SGHTA, CDR2 FQGTGA. The junction had 5 bases not matched to a gene; V was cut back by 2 bases and J by 5 bases. The CDR3, as DNA: TGTGCCAGCAGCTTAGGTGGACAGGGGGATACTGAAGCTTTCTTT. Amino acids: CASSLGGQGDTEAFF. The whole variable domain, filled in from reference TRBV7-3 and TRBJ1-1, reads GAGVSQTPSNKVTEKGKYVELRCDPISGHTALYWYRQSLGQGPEFLIYFQGTGAADDSGLPNDRFFAVRPEGSVSTLKIQRTERGDSAVYLCASSLGGQGDTEAFFGQGTRLTVV.